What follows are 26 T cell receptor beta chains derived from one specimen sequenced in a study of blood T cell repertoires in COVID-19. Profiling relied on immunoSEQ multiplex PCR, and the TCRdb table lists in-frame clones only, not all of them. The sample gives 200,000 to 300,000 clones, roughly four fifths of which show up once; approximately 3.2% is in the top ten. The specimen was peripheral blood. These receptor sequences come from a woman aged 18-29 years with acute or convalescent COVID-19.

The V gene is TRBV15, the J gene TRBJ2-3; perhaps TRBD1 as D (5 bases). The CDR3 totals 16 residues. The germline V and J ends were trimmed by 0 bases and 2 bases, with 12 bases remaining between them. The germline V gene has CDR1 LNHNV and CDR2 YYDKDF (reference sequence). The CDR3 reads CATSRDIQGSTDTQYF. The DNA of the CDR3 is TGTGCCACCAGCAGAGATATCCAGGGATCCACAGATACGCAGTATTTT. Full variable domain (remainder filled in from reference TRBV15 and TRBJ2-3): DAMVIQNPRYQVTQFGKPVTLSCSQTLNHNVMYWYQQKSSQAPKLLFHYYDKDFNNEADTPDNFQSRRPNTSFCFLDIRSPGLGDTAMYLCATSRDIQGSTDTQYFGPGTRLTVL.

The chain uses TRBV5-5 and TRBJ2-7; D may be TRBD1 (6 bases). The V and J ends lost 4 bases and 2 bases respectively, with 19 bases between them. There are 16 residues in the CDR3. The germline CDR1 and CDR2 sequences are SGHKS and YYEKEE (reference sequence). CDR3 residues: CASSPAGTGPTYEQYF. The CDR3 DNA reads TGTGCCAGCAGCCCGGCTGGCACAGGGCCCACCTACGAGCAGTACTTC. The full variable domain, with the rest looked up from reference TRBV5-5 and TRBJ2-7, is DAGVTQSPTHLIKTRGQQVTLRCSPISGHKSVSWYQQVLGQGPQFIFQYYEKEERGRGNFPDRFSARQFPNYSSELNVNALLLGDSALYLCASSPAGTGPTYEQYFGPGTRLTVT.

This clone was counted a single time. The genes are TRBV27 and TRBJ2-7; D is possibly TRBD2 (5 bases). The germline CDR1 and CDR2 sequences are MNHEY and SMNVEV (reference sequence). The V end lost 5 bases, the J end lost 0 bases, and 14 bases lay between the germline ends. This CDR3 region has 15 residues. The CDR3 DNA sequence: TGTGCCAGCAGTCCGGCCGAGGCGGGCTCCTACGAGCAGTACTTC. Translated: CASSPAEAGSYEQYF.

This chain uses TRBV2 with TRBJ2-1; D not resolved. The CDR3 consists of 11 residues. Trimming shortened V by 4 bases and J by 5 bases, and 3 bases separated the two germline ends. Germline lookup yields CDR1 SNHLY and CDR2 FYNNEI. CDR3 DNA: TGTGCCAGCAGTGCTCACAATGAGCAGTTCTTC. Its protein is CASSAHNEQFF. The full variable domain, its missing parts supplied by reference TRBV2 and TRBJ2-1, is EPEVTQTPSHQVTQMGQEVILRCVPISNHLYFYWYRQILGQKVEFLVSFYNNEISEKSEIFDDQFSVERPDGSNFTLKIRSTKLEDSAMYFCASSAHNEQFFGPGTRLTVL.

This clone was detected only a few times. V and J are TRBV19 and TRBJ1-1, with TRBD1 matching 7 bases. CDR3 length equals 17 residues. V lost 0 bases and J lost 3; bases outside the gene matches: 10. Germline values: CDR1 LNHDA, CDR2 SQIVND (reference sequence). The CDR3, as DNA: TGTGCCAGTAGTATAGAAGGGGGCAGGTTCTGGTACACTGAAGCTTTCTTT. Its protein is CASSIEGGRFWYTEAFF.

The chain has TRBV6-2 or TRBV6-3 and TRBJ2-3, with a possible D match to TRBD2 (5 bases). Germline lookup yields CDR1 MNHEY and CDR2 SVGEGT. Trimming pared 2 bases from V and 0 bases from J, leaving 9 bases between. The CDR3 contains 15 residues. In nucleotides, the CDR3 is TGTGCCAGCAGTTACGAGGGCCTTAGCACAGATACGCAGTATTTT. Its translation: CASSYEGLSTDTQYF.

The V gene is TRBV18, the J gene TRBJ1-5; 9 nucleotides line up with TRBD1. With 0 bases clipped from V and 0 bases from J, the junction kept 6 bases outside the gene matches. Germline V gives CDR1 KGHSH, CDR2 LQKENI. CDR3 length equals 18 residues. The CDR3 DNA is TGTGCCAGCTCACCACCGGGACAGGGTGCCTATAGCAATCAGCCCCAGCATTTT. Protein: CASSPPGQGAYSNQPQHF. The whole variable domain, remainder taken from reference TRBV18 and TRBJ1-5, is NAGVMQNPRHLVRRRGQEARLRCSPMKGHSHVYWYRQLPEEGLKFMVYLQKENIIDESGMPKERFSAEFPKEGPSILRIQQVVRGDSAAYFCASSPPGQGAYSNQPQHFGDGTRLSIL.

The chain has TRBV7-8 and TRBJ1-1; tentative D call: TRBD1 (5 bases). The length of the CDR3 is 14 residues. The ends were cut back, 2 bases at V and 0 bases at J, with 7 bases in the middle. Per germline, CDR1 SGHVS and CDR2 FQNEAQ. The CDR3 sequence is CASSLLGLNTEAFF. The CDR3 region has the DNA TGTGCCAGCAGCTTATTGGGGCTGAACACTGAAGCTTTCTTT.

CDR3 DNA: TGTGCCAGCAGTTTACGGGCGGGCTACGAGCAGTACTTC. Its protein product is CASSLRAGYEQYF. The V and J genes are TRBV28 and TRBJ2-7, with D tentatively TRBD2 (5 bases). Germline-derived CDR1 and CDR2 are MDHEN and SYDVKM. The CDR3 sequence is 13 residues long. The V and J ends lost 2 bases and 3 bases respectively, with 8 bases between them.

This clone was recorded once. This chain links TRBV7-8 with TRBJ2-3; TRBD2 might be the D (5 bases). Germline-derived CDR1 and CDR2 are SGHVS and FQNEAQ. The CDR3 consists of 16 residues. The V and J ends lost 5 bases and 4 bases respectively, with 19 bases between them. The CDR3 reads CASSPSLAKPSDTQYF. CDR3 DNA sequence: TGTGCCAGCAGCCCCAGCCTAGCTAAACCCTCAGATACGCAGTATTTT.

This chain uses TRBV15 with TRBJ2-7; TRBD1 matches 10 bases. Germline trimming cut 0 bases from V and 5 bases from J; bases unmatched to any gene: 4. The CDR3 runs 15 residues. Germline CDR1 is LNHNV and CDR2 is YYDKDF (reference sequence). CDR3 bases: TGTGCCACCAGCAGAGATTGGGGGACAGGGGACGAGCAGTACTTC. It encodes CATSRDWGTGDEQYF. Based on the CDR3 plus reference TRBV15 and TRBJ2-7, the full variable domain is DAMVIQNPRYQVTQFGKPVTLSCSQTLNHNVMYWYQQKSSQAPKLLFHYYDKDFNNEADTPDNFQSRRPNTSFCFLDIRSPGLGDTAMYLCATSRDWGTGDEQYFGPGTRLTVT.

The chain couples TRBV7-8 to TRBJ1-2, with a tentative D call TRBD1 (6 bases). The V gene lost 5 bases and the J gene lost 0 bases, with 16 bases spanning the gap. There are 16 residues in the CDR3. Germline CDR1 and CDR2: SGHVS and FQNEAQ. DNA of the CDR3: TGTGCCAGCAGCCGAAACCCACAGGGTGCTAACTATGGCTACACCTTC. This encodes CASSRNPQGANYGYTF.

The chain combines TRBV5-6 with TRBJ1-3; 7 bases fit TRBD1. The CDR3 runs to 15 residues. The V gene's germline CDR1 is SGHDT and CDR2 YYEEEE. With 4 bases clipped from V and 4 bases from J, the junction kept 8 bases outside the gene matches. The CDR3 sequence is CASSVTGTVGNTIYF. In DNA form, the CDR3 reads TGTGCCAGCAGCGTCACCGGGACAGTAGGAAACACCATATATTTT.

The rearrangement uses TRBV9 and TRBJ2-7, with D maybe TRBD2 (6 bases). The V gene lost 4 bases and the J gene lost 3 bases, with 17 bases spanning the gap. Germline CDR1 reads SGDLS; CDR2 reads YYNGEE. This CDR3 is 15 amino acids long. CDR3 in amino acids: CASSPHREKGYEQYF. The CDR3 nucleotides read TGTGCCAGCAGCCCGCATCGGGAGAAGGGCTACGAGCAGTACTTC. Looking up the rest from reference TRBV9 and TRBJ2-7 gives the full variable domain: DSGVTQTPKHLITATGQRVTLRCSPRSGDLSVYWYQQSLDQGLQFLIQYYNGEERAKGNILERFSAQQFPDLHSELNLSSLELGDSALYFCASSPHREKGYEQYFGPGTRLTVT.

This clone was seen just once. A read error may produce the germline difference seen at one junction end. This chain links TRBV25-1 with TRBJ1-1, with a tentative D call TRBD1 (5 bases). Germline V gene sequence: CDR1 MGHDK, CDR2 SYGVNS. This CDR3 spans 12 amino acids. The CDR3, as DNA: TGTGCCAGCAGTGATTTGGGGCCTGGGAGGTACTTT. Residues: CASSDLGPGRYF.

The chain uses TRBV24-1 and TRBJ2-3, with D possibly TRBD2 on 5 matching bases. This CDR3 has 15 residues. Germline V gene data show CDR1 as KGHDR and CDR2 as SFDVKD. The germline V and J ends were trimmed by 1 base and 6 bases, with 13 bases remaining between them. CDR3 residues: CATSDFRGISDTQYF. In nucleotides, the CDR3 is TGTGCCACCAGTGATTTTCGAGGGATCTCGGATACGCAGTATTTT.

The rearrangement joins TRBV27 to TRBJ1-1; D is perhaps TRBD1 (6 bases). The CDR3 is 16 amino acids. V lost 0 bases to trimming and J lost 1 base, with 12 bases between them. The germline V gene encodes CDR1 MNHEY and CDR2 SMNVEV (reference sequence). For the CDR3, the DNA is TGTGCCAGCAGTTTATCCCCACAGGGCGCGAACACTGAAGCTTTCTTT. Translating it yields CASSLSPQGANTEAFF.

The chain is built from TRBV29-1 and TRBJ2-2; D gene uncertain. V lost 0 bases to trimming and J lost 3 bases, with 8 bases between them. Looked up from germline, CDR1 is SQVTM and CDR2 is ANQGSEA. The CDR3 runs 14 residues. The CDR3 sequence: CSVEDFPHTGELFF. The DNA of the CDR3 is TGCAGCGTTGAAGACTTTCCCCACACCGGGGAGCTGTTTTTT.

CDR3 nucleotide sequence: TGTGCCTGGAGTCGGGGGAGAGGGTTCTCTGGGGCCAACGTCCTGACTTTC. It yields the protein CAWSRGRGFSGANVLTF. The chain is built from TRBV30 and TRBJ2-6, with D possibly TRBD2 on 6 matching bases. Germline V gene sequence: CDR1 GTSNPN, CDR2 SVGIG (reference sequence). This CDR3 region has 17 residues. The V gene lost 2 bases and the J gene lost 0 bases, with 14 bases spanning the gap.

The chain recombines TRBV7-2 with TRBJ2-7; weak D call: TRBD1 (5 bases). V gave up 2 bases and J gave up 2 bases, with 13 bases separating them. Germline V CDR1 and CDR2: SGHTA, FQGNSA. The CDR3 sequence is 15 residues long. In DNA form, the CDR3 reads TGTGCCAGCAGCTTACTTGGTCGGACAACCTACGAGCAGTACTTC. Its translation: CASSLLGRTTYEQYF. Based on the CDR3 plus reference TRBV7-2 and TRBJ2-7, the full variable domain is GAGVSQSPSNKVTEKGKDVELRCDPISGHTALYWYRQSLGQGLEFLIYFQGNSAPDKSGLPSDRFSAERTGGSVSTLTIQRTQQEDSAVYLCASSLLGRTTYEQYFGPGTRLTVT.

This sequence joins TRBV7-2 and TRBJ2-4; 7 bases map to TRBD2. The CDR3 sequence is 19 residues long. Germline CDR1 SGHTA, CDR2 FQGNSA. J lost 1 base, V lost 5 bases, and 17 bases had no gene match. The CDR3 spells CASSPPSGWEGWAKNIQYF. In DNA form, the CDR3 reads TGTGCCAGCAGCCCCCCGAGTGGTTGGGAGGGATGGGCCAAAAACATTCAGTACTTC.

CDR3 DNA sequence: TGTGCCAGCAGCCCGGGACATCGAATTAACTATGGCTACACCTTC. It translates to CASSPGHRINYGYTF. J is TRBJ1-2 and V is TRBV3-1 (or the pseudogene TRBV3-2), with D possibly matching TRBD1 (6 bases). The CDR3 extends over 15 amino acids. Looked up from germline, CDR1 is LGHDT and CDR2 is YNNKEL (reference sequence). The germline V and J ends were trimmed by 4 bases and 1 base, with 13 bases remaining between them.

CDR3 DNA sequence: TGTGCCAGCACCCGAACCGGGACTAGCGGGACCTACGAGCAGTACTTC. Protein: CASTRTGTSGTYEQYF. This sequence joins TRBV25-1 and TRBJ2-7; 13 bases are a match to TRBD2. J lost 2 bases, V lost 7 bases, and 8 bases had no gene match. There are 16 residues in the CDR3. Germline lookup yields CDR1 MGHDK and CDR2 SYGVNS.

The CDR3 loop is CASSVTSGSSTDTQYF. In nucleotides, the CDR3 is TGTGCCAGCAGCGTAACCAGCGGGAGTAGTACAGATACGCAGTATTTT. The chain carries TRBV7-2 and TRBJ2-3, with TRBD2 matching 8 bases. Looked up from germline, CDR1 is SGHTA and CDR2 is FQGNSA. Trimming cost V 5 bases and J 3 bases; bases outside gene matches: 10. The CDR3 totals 16 residues.

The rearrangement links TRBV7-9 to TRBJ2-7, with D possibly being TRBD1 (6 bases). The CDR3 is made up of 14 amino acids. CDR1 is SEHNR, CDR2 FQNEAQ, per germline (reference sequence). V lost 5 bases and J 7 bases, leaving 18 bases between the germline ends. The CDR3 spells CASSPGTPILEQYF. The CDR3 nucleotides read TGTGCCAGCAGCCCCGGGACACCAATCTTGGAGCAGTACTTC.

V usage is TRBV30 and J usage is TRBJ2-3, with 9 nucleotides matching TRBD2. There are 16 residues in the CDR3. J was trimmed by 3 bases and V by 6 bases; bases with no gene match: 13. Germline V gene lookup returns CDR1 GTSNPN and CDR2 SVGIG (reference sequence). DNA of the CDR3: TGTGCCTGCCTAGCGGGACCCAACATAATGACAGATACGCAGTATTTT. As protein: CACLAGPNIMTDTQYF.